This TCR beta chain is from a study of OX40 agonist ivuxolimab in advanced cancers. Turning to the overall study: Ivuxolimab was a fully human IgG2 agonistic monoclonal antibody targeting the costimulatory receptor OX40 (CD134). Intravenous ivuxolimab was administered to patients every 2 weeks at six dose levels: 0.01, 0.1, 0.3, 1.5, 3 and 10 mg/kg. Of the roughly 50 dose-escalation patients, hepatocellular carcinoma was present in 19, melanoma in some 15, renal cell carcinoma in 9 and head and neck cancer in 9. In the dose-escalation cohort, nearly 85% of patients were male, and the mean age was 60 years with a range of roughly 23 to 90. Patients were allowed to have had prior anti-PD-1, anti-PD-L1 or anti-CTLA-4 therapy, and approximately 40% of the dose-escalation patients had been treated with checkpoint inhibitors. Partial responses occurred in three dose-escalation patients, of whom one had hepatocellular carcinoma and two had cutaneous melanoma. The purpose of peripheral TCRbeta sequencing was to test whether ivuxolimab changed TCR sequence diversity and led to clonal T-cell expansion. The paper reports the monotherapy dose-escalation portion (N ≈ 50 patients) of the phase I ivuxolimab trial.

The trial excluded patients who had a history of autoimmune disease or were on systemic immunosuppression. In every dose cohort, peripheral blood was drawn for TCR sequencing at baseline, cycle 4 day 1, and cycle 7 day 1. Samples were obtained from an open-label, multicenter, first-in-human phase I dose-escalation trial of ivuxolimab. The trial enrolled adults with locally advanced or metastatic head and neck squamous cell, hepatocellular, melanoma or renal cell carcinoma. Before TCR sequencing, CD4+ T cells and CD8+ T cells were sorted from peripheral blood as separate populations. For sequencing of the TCRbeta CDR3 region, genomic DNA was extracted from the sorted cells. The immunoSEQ Assay was used for sequencing of TCRbeta CDR3 regions. The source is immuneACCESS, and TCRdb retained only in-frame sequences with V and J called. Part of the clones is not carried over; for the studies checked, unresolved V genes explain less than half of this, and the remainder is unexplained. This sample is represented by 95,000 or so clones; about 90% of them were singletons. Around 0.51% of the sample lies in the top ten.

Based on the germline V gene (reference sequence), the CDR1 and CDR2 sequences are SGHNT and YYREEE. Reading from cysteine to phenylalanine, the CDR3 counts 15 amino acids. Of the read, only the CDR3 DNA is kept; its 45 bases are in frame from base 1. At the junction V is shortened by 6 bases and J by 5 bases; bases outside the gene matches: 10. Regarding this clone: The clone's antigen remains unknown. No base quality information exists; no much larger clone differs at one position.

What the work shows at the level of the full study, not this receptor alone: Low levels of normalized T-cell clonal expansion were also seen in some patients who did not respond. After ivuxolimab, expanded clones were on average more numerous among CD8+ T cells than among CD4+ T cells. The antigen specificity of the peripheral T cells that underwent clonal expansion was not determined. Clonal expansion of both CD4+ and CD8+ blood T cells was observed from baseline to week 6 at doses 0.1 to 3.0 mg/kg. In the 0.1-3.0 mg/kg groups, partial responders were among the patients with the lowest normalized peripheral clonal expansion, particularly in CD8+ T cells.

Sequencing used CD4+ or CD8+ T cells sorted from blood, obtained in a trial of the OX40 agonist ivuxolimab. In this chain, TRBV5-4 is recombined with TRBJ2-1, and 8 bases in between align with TRBD2. The receptor's source is an adult with an advanced solid tumor such as melanoma, head and neck, liver or kidney cancer. Read as DNA, the sequence is TGTGCCAGCACCATGCCGGGGGGGGTTAACAATGAGCAGTTCTTC. Translation gives CASTMPGGVNNEQFF.